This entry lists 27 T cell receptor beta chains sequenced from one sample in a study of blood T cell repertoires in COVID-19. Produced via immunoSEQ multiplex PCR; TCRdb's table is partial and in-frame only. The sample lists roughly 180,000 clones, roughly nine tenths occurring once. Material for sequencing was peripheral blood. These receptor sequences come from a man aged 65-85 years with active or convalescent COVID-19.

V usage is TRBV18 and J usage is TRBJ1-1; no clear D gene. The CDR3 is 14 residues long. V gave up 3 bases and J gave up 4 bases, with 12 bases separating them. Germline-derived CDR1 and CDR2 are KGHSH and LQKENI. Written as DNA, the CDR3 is TGTGCCAGCTCACCTCCCGGGTCTGGCACTGAAGCTTTCTTT. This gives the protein CASSPPGSGTEAFF.

The CDR3 reads CAGGGAEPMNTEAFF. In DNA, the CDR3 is TGTGCCGGGGGGGGCGCGGAGCCAATGAACACTGAAGCTTTCTTT. The V gene is TRBV2, the J gene TRBJ1-1; D might be TRBD1 (6 bases). The CDR3 has 15 amino acids. In germline, CDR1 is SNHLY, CDR2 FYNNEI. V was pared by 11 bases and J by 0 bases, with 19 bases between.

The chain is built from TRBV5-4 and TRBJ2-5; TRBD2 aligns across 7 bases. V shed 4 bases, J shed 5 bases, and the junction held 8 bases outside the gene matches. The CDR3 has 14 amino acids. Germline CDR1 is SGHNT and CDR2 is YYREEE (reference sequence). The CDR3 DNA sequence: TGTGCCAGCAGCGCTGGACTAGGTTCGGAGACCCAGTACTTC. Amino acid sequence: CASSAGLGSETQYF.

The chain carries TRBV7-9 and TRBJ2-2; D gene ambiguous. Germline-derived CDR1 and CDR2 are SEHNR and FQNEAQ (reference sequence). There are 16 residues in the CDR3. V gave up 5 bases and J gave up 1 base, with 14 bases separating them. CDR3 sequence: CASSLVGQRNTGELFF. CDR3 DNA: TGTGCCAGCAGCCTCGTTGGGCAGAGGAACACCGGGGAGCTGTTTTTT.

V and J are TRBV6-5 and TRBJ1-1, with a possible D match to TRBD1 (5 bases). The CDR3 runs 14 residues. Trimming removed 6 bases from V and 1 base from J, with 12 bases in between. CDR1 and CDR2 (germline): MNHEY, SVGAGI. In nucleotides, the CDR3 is TGTGCCAGCAGCTCTTCCAGGGCGAACACTGAAGCTTTCTTT. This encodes CASSSSRANTEAFF.

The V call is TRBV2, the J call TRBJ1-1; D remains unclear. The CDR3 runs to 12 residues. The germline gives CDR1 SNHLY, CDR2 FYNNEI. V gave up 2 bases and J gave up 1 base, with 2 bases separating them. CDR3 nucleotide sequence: TGTGCCAGCAGTGAACGGAACACTGAAGCTTTCTTT. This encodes CASSERNTEAFF.

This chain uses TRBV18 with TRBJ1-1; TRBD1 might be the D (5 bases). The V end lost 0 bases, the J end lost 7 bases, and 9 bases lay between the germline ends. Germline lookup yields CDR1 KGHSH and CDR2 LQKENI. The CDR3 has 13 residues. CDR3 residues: CASSPPGGGEAFF. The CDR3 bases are TGTGCCAGCTCACCACCGGGGGGTGGTGAAGCTTTCTTT.

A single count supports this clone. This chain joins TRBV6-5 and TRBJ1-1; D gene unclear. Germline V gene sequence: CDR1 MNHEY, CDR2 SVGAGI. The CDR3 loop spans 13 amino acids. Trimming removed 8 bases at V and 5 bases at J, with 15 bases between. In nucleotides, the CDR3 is TGTGCCAGCTTCCCCGGGGTCGGGACTGAAGCTTTCTTT. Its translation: CASFPGVGTEAFF.

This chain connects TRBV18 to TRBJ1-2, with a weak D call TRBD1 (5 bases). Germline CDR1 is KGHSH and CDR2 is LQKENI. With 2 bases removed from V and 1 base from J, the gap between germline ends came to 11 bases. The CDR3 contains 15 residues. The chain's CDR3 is CASSPGHPFNYGYTF. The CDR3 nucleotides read TGTGCCAGCTCACCAGGACACCCGTTTAACTATGGCTACACCTTC.

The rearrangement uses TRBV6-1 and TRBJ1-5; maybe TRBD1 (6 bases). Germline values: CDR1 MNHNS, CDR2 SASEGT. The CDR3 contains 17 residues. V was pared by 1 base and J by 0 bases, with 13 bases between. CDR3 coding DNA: TGTGCCAGCAGTGAAGTTCTCTGGACAGATAGCAATCAGCCCCAGCATTTT. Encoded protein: CASSEVLWTDSNQPQHF.

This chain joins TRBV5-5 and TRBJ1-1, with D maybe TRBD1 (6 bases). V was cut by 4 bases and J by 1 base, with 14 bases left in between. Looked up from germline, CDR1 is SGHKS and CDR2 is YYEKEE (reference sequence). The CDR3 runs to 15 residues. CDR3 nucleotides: TGTGCCAGCAGCACGCCTAGGACAGCGAACACTGAAGCTTTCTTT. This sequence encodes CASSTPRTANTEAFF.

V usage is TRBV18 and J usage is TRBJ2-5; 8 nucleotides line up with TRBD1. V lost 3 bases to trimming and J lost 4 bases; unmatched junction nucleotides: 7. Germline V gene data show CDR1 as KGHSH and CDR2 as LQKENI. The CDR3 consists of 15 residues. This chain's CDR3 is CASSPGQVGTETQYF. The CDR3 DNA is TGTGCCAGCTCACCGGGACAGGTGGGCACAGAGACCCAGTACTTC.

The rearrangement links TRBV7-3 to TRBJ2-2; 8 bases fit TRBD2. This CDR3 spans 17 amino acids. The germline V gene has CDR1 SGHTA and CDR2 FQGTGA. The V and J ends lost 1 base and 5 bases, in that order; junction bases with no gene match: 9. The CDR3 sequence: CASSLRPPGLATGELFF. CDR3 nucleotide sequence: TGTGCCAGCAGCTTAAGACCGCCAGGACTAGCAACCGGGGAGCTGTTTTTT.

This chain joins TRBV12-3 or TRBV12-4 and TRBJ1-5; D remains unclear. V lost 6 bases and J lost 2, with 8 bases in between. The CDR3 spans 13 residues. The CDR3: CASSIPGNQPQHF. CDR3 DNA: TGTGCCAGCAGCATCCCAGGCAATCAGCCCCAGCATTTT.

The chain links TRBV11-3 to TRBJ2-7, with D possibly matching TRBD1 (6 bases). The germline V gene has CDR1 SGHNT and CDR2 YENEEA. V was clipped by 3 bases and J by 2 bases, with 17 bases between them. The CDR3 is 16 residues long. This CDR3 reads CASSLATGDTAYEQYF. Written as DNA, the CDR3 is TGTGCCAGCAGCTTGGCGACCGGGGACACAGCCTACGAGCAGTACTTC.

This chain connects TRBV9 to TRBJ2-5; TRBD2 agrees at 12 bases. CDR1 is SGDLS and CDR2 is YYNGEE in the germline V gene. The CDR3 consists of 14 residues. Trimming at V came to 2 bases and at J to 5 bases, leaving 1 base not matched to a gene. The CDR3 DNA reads TGTGCCAGCAGCGTTGGGACTAGCGGGGAGACCCAGTACTTC. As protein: CASSVGTSGETQYF.

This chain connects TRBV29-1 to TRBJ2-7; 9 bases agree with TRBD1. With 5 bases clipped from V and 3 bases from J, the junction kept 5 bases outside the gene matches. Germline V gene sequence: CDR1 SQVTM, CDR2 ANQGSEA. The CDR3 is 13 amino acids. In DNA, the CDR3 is TGCAGCGTTCGGGACAGGGAGCACTACGAGCAGTACTTC. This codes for CSVRDREHYEQYF.

CDR3 coding DNA: TGTGCCAGCAGCCAAGACCTAGACAGGGGGACCGGGGAGCTGTTTTTT. This sequence encodes CASSQDLDRGTGELFF. The gene calls are TRBV3-1 (or the pseudogene TRBV3-2) and TRBJ2-2; 9 nucleotides line up with TRBD1. The CDR3 length is 16 residues. V was clipped by 0 bases and J by 5 bases; unmatched bases: 4. From germline, CDR1 is LGHDT and CDR2 YNNKEL (reference sequence).

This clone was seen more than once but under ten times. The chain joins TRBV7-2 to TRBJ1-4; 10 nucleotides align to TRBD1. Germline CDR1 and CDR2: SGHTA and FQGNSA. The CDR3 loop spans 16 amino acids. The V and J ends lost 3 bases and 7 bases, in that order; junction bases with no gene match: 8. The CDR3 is CASSFQPTGGGEKLFF. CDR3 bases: TGTGCCAGCAGCTTCCAACCGACAGGGGGCGGTGAAAAACTGTTTTTT.

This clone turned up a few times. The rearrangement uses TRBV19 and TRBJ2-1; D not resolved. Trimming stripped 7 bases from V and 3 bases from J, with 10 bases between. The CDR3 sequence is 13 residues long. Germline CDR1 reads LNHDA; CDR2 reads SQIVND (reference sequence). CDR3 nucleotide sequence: TGTGCCAGTAACCCCGGAGTCTACAATGAGCAGTTCTTC. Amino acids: CASNPGVYNEQFF.

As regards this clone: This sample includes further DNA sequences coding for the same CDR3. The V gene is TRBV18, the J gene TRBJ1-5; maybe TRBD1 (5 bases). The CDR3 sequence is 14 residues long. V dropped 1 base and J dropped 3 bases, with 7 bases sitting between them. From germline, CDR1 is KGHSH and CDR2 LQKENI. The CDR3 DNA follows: TGTGCCAGCTCACCACAGGGGAACAATCAGCCCCAGCATTTT. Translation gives CASSPQGNNQPQHF.

The CDR3 loop reads CASRNPSTYNQPQHF. Written as DNA, the CDR3 is TGTGCCAGCAGAAACCCTTCTACGTATAATCAGCCCCAGCATTTT. The rearrangement joins TRBV6-4 to TRBJ1-5; D remains ambiguous. This CDR3 is 15 amino acids long. Deletions cut 6 bases from V and 4 bases from J, with 16 bases between. From germline, CDR1 is MRHNA and CDR2 SNTAGT.

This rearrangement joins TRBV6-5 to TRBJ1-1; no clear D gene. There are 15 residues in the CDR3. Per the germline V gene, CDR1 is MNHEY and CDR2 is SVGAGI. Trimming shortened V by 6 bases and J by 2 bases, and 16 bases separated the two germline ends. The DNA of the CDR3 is TGTGCCAGCAGCCCGGGAGGAATTATAAACACTGAAGCTTTCTTT. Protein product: CASSPGGIINTEAFF.

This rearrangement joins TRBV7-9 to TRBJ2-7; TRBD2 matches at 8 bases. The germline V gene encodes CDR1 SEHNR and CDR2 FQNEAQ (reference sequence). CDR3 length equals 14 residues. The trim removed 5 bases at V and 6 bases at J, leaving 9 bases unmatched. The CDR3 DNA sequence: TGTGCCAGCAGCCCGTGGACTAGCCCCAGCGAGCAGTACTTC. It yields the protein CASSPWTSPSEQYF.

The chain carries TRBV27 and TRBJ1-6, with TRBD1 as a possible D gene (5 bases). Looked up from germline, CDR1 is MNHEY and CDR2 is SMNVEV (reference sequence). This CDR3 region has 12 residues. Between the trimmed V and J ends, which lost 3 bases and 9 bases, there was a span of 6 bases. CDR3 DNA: TGTGCCAGCAGTTTCGGGGGTTCACCCCTCCACTTT. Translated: CASSFGGSPLHF.

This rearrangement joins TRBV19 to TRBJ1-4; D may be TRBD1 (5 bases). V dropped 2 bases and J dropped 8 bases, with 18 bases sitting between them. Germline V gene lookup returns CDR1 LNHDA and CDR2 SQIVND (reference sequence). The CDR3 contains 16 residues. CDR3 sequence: CASSITLTGYLEKLFF. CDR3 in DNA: TGTGCCAGTAGTATAACTCTCACAGGATATTTGGAAAAACTGTTTTTT.

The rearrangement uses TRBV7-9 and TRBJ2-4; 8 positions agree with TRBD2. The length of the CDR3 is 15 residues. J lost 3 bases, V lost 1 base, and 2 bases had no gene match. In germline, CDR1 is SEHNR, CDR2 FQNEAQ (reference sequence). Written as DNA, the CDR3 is TGTGCCAGCAGCTTAGAAGCGGGGGTCAAAAACATTCAGTACTTC. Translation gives CASSLEAGVKNIQYF.